This TCR beta chain was identified in a study of CD8 T cells in ankylosing spondylitis. Study-wide results and limits: Disease-linked clones displayed a CD8+ phenotype and appeared relatively rarely in peripheral blood. Made up of fewer than ten highly homologous variants, a TCR beta motif appeared characteristic of ankylosing spondylitis blood. Matched synovial fluid from ankylosing spondylitis patients was reported to be enriched for disease-linked clones.

CDR3 length: 16 amino acids. V was cut by 0 bases and J by 4 bases, with 15 bases left in between. Germline CDR1 is KGHSH and CDR2 is LQKENI. This clonotype was detected a few times. Its antigen is still unknown. Libraries for TCR beta were made by quantitative 5'-RACE with molecular barcodes. TCRdb fed the 5' RACE reads into MiXCR, producing one record per CDR3 protein. The sample includes 30,000 to 45,000 distinct CDR3 sequences, 10% to 13% of them seen just once. The TCR originated in a male donor with ankylosing spondylitis or in good health (not recorded which). The rearrangement uses TRBV18 and TRBJ2-5; maybe TRBD2 (7 bases). Source material: blood, either unsorted or a sorted T cell fraction (not recorded which). In DNA, the CDR3 is TGTGCCAGCTCACCACCTCAAGGTGGGGGGGCAGAGACCCAGTACTTC. Its protein is CASSPPQGGGAETQYF.